This T cell receptor (beta chain) derives from a study of blood T cell repertoires in COVID-19. Study-wide background: Samples taken during acute and convalescent COVID-19 were collected in the United States, Italy and Spain. From T cells, B-cell-depleted T cells, or PBMCs came the material, which was cDNA or gDNA.

CDR1 is LNHNV and CDR2 is YYDKDF in the germline V gene (reference sequence). V trimming: 1 base; J trimming: 5 bases; junction bases outside the gene matches: 5. CDR3 length equals 15 residues. Per the study methods: From reference gene primer amplification, estimates of nucleated cell counts were derived. Generated by immunoSEQ multiplex PCR, the TCRdb table keeps only in-frame clones and is missing some. The D gene and trimming were derived from the DNA, and the V and J assignments and clone size from that table. The table includes 100,000 to 150,000 clones, more than 75% detected once. The V call is TRBV15, the J call TRBJ2-5, with TRBD2 matching 9 bases. This receptor was identified in a woman aged 50 to 60 with acute or convalescent COVID-19. Sequenced material: peripheral blood. In DNA, the CDR3 is TGTGCCACCAGCAGAGTGGTAGCGGGGGAGGAGACCCAGTACTTC. It encodes CATSRVVAGEETQYF. The variable domain in full, with the rest retrieved from reference TRBV15 and TRBJ2-5, is DAMVIQNPRYQVTQFGKPVTLSCSQTLNHNVMYWYQQKSSQAPKLLFHYYDKDFNNEADTPDNFQSRRPNTSFCFLDIRSPGLGDTAMYLCATSRVVAGEETQYFGPGTRLLVL.